At least ten counts were recorded for the clone carrying this T cell receptor (beta chain). Its target is unknown. Germline DNA was extracted too, while blood RNA derived from unsorted whole blood. Sampling before surgery obtained about 4 milliliters of peripheral blood. This specimen belongs to a study of tumor-infiltrating lymphocytes in primary liver carcinoma. For the study at large: The five patients, who were men and women, ranged in age from 30 to 69 years. Read depth, roughly 3.5 to 7.5 million productive TCRbeta reads, did not differ significantly between tissues.

With a constant-region primer, TCR beta cDNA was made from 450 to 650 ng of total RNA. For TCR beta, libraries were produced by three nested multiplex PCR rounds using slightly modified ARM-PCR. A C-beta reverse primer was combined with TRBV1-TRBV30 forward primers in the first two PCR rounds, and each round had 9 to 10 cycles. TCRdb used MiXCR to reprocess the multiplex PCR reads, holding one entry per CDR3 protein. This sample has about 310,000 distinct CDR3 sequences; 50% to 60% occur once, and the top ten carry approximately 15%. The study, taken as a whole, reports: Tumor-adjacent and tumor-blood pairs displayed less overlap than did pairs of tumor regions.

The CDR3 loop spans 15 amino acids. Germline-derived CDR1 and CDR2 are LGHNA and YSLEER. J was trimmed by 4 bases and V by 4 bases; bases with no gene match: 6. The clonotype comes from a woman younger than 45 with primary liver carcinoma and hepatitis B virus infection. Input material: peripheral blood. V and J are TRBV4-3 and TRBJ2-7; 11 bases are shared with TRBD1. The CDR3 bases are TGCGCCAGCAGCCGAGAGGGACAGGGGGGTTACGAGCAGTACTTC. Amino acid sequence: CASSREGQGGYEQYF.